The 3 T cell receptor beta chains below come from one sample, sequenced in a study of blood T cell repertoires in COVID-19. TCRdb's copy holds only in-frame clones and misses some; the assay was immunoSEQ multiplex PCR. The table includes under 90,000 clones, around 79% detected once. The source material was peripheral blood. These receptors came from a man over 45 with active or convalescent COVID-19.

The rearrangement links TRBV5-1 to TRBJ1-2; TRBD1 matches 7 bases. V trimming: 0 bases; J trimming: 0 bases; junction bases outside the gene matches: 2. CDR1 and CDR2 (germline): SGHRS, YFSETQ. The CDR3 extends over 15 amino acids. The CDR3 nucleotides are TGCGCCAGCAGCTTGGACAGGGGAGCTAACTATGGCTACACCTTC. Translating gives CASSLDRGANYGYTF.

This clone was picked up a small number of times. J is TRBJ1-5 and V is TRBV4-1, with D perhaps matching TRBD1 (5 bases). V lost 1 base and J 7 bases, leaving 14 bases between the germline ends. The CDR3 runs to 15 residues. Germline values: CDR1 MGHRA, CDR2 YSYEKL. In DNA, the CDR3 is TGCGCCAGCAGCCAAGCTGACAGAAACACCCAGCCCCAGCATTTT. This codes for CASSQADRNTQPQHF.

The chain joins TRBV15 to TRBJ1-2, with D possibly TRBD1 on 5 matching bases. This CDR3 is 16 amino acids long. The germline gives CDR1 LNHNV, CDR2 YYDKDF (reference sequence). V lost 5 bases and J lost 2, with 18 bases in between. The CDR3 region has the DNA TGTGCCACCAGCCTCGCCCAGGGCAGTTGGAACTATGGCTACACCTTC. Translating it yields CATSLAQGSWNYGYTF.